This T cell receptor beta chain derives from a study of shared clonotypes between healthy human individuals. Study outcomes and limitations: Larger estimated richness was generally recorded for naive subsets relative to memory subsets.

Points on this clone: As yet, its antigen is unknown. Given a much more abundant clone one base away, this may be a read error.

The assay was immunoSEQ multiplex PCR, and TCRdb's table has in-frame clones only and misses some. The sample carries some 1 million clones, roughly 75% recorded once. The V end was cut by 6 bases, the J end by 1 base, with 6 bases between. Germline V gene sequence: CDR1 SNHLY, CDR2 FYNNEI. This CDR3 is 13 amino acids long. The gene calls are TRBV2 and TRBJ2-2, with a tentative D call TRBD1 (5 bases). This receptor was obtained from a man between 18 and 29 years old in good health. The sequencing sample was made of memory CD4+ T cells sorted from blood. Subset indicated: CD45RA-negative fraction. The CDR3 coding sequence is TGTGCCAGCAGGACAGAGAACACCGGGGAGCTGTTTTTT. Translation gives CASRTENTGELFF.